This T cell receptor (beta chain) was captured in a study of T-cell memory formation after mild COVID-19. Study-wide results and caveats: The main location of contracting CD4+ clones was CM and EM, and that of contracting CD8+ clones was EMRA. Memory from before infection featured some responding clones, which suggests cross-reactive memory joined.

For this clonotype: The antigen is not known.

CDR1 and CDR2 from the germline V gene are MNHEY and SMNVEV (reference sequence). Trimming at V came to 3 bases and at J to 2 bases, leaving 6 bases not matched to a gene. The CDR3 extends over 16 amino acids. Sample barcodes and UMIs were carried by the TCR alpha and TCR beta cDNA libraries that 5'RACE generated with constant-segment primers. MiXCR, run by TCRdb on the 5' RACE reads, gives a single entry per CDR3 protein. The sample yields 500,000 to 600,000 distinct CDR3 sequences, around 17% seen once. The specimen sequenced was PBMCs or a T cell subset sorted from them (not recorded which). The source is an adult woman who had mild COVID-19 (a few samples of this study predate the infection). Cell type and time point are not known. The rearrangement uses TRBV27 and TRBJ2-1, with 8 bases fitting TRBD1. CDR3 protein: CASSFGTGLTYNEQFF. The DNA of the CDR3 is TGTGCCAGCAGTTTCGGGACAGGACTAACCTACAATGAGCAGTTCTTC.